This T cell receptor beta chain was obtained from a study of T cell repertoires in cytomegalovirus infection. As for the study in general: Indicated by public TCR beta signatures were CMV infection and matching HLA type.

A single record per CDR3 protein comes from TCRdb applying MiXCR to the reads. The sample consists of hundreds of thousands of distinct CDR3 sequences, less than 25% of them appearing once. Study outcomes and limitations: Clonotypes of TCR beta that were HLA-C-restricted and CMV-specific dominated the ex vivo response.

A word on this clonotype: Its antigen is not known.

CDR3 size: 11 residues. CDR1 SGHRS and CDR2 YFSETQ come from the germline V gene. V was shortened by 3 bases and J by 10 bases, with 8 bases between the two germline ends. Sequencing input: CD8+ T cells from PBMCs. The V and J genes are TRBV5-1 and TRBJ2-1; D is unclear. This receptor was identified in a human donor in good health (CMV status not recorded). Some clones in this sample may be carry-over from other donors' samples. CDR3: CASSSEWEQFF. The CDR3 nucleotides read TGCGCCAGCAGCTCGGAGTGGGAGCAGTTCTTC.